This TCR beta chain originates from a study of T cell repertoires in cytomegalovirus infection. TCRdb recomputed calls from the reads with MiXCR, one row per CDR3 protein. The sample includes about 680,000 distinct CDR3 sequences, roughly a quarter of them seen just once. CDR3 length: 15 amino acids. The germline CDR1 and CDR2 sequences are SGHVT and SQSDAQ. V lost 3 bases and J lost 2, with 12 bases in between. V gene TRBV7-4 combines with J gene TRBJ2-3, with D possibly TRBD2 on 5 matching bases. The source material was CD8+ T cells from PBMCs. The sequence derives from a human donor in good health (CMV status not recorded). Some clones in this sample may be carry-over from other donors' samples. CDR3 nucleotide sequence: TGTGCCAGCAGCTTCAGAGGGCAGATCACAGATACGCAGTATTTT. This codes for CASSFRGQITDTQYF.